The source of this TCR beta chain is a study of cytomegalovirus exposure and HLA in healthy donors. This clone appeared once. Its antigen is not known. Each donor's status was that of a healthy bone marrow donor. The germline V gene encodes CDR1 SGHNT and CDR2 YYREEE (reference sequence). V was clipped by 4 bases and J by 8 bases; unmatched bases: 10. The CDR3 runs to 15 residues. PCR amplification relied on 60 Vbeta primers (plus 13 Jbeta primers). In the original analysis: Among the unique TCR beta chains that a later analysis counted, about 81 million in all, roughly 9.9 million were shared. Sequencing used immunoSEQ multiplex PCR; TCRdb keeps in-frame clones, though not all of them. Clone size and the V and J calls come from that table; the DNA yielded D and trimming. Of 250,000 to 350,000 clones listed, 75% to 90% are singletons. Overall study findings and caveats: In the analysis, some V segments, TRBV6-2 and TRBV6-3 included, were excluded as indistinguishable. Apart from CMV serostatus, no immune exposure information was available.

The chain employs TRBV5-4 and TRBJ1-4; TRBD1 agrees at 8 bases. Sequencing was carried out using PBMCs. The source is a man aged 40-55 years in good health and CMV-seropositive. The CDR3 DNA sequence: TGTGCCAGCAGCATCCGGACAGGGATGGGGGAAAAACTGTTTTTT. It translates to CASSIRTGMGEKLFF. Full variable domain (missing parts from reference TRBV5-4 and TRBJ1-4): ETGVTQSPTHLIKTRGQQVTLRCSSQSGHNTVSWYQQALGQGPQFIFQYYREEENGRGNFPPRFSGLQFPNYSSELNVNALELDDSALYLCASSIRTGMGEKLFFGSGTQLSVL.